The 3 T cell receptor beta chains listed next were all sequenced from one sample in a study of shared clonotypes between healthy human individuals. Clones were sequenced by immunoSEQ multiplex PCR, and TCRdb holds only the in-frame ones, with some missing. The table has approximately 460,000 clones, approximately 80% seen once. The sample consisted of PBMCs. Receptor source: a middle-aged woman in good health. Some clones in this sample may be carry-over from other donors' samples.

The DNA of the CDR3 is TGTGCCAGCAGGGCCACTACGGGGCGGGAGACCCAGTACTTC. Residues: CASRATTGRETQYF. The J gene is TRBJ2-5, the V gene TRBV2; D assignment may be TRBD1 or TRBD2 (5 bases each). The CDR3 length is 14 residues. CDR1 SNHLY and CDR2 FYNNEI come from the germline V gene. The V end was cut by 6 bases, the J end by 5 bases, with 16 bases between.

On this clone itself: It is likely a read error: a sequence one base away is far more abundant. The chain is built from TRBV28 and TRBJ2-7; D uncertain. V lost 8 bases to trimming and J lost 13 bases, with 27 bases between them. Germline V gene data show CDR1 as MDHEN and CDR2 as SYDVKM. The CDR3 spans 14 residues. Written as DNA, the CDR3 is TGTGCCAGCGCCCCCCAGTCGGCGGAACAACAATTTTACTTC. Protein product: CASAPQSAEQQFYF.

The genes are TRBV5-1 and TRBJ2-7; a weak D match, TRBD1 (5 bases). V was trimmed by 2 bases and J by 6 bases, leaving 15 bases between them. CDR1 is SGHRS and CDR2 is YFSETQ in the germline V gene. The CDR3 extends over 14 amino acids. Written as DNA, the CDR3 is TGCGCCAGCAGCTTAGGGGTCCTCCCCAGCGAGCAGTACTTC. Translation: CASSLGVLPSEQYF.